This record concerns one T cell receptor beta chain sequence. Its antigen is not identified. This sample was taken from a study of CD8 T cells in Susac syndrome. Sequencing of TCR beta was performed on blood CD8+ and CD4+ T cells. Random hexamers primed reverse transcription of about 0.45 to 1 ug RNA. Amplification of TCR beta CDR3 was carried out by immunoSEQ multiplex PCR, which covered 54 Vbeta and 13 Jbeta segments. Each CDR3 protein gets one entry after TCRdb re-called the immunoSEQ multiplex PCR reads with MiXCR. The data hold about 300,000 distinct CDR3 sequences, with roughly 84% observed a single time. CDR1 SEHNR and CDR2 FQNEAQ come from the germline V gene (reference sequence). The CDR3 runs to 12 residues. Losses at the gene ends were 5 bases for V and 5 bases for J; bases not matched to a gene: 3. The study, taken as a whole, reports: The relatively small number of individuals in the TCR sequencing and HLA analysis was acknowledged by the study.

Material: CD8+ T cells from PBMCs. V and J are TRBV7-9 and TRBJ2-7, with 7 bases identical to TRBD1. This clonotype was obtained from a human donor with multiple sclerosis. The DNA of the CDR3 is TGTGCCAGCAGCGTCGACAGGGACGAGCAGTACTTC. Translation: CASSVDRDEQYF. Variable domain in full (rest from reference TRBV7-9 and TRBJ2-7): DTGVSQNPRHKITKRGQNVTFRCDPISEHNRLYWYRQTLGQGPEFLTYFQNEAQLEKSRLLSDRFSAERPKGSFSTLEIQRTEQGDSAMYLCASSVDRDEQYFGPGTRLTVT.